Presented here are 19 T cell receptor beta chains from one specimen sequenced in a study of vaccination and CD4 T cells after COVID-19. Once obtained from cultured CD4+ T cells, the DNA was sequenced using the Oncomine TCR Beta short-read assay. TCRdb re-derived calls from the PCR reads in MiXCR, one entry per CDR3 protein. The sample records about 20,000 distinct CDR3 sequences, about half being singletons. Their cognate antigens are unknown. Documented treatment: approximately nine-day PBMC culture with coronavirus spike peptide pools or control peptides (ViraFEST assay). The starting material was CD4+ T cells from blood, cultured in vitro, obtained after SARS-CoV-2 vaccination. All receptors derive from a human donor who had recovered from COVID-19.

The chain uses TRBV7-8 and TRBJ1-1, with D unresolved. CDR1 and CDR2 (germline): SGHVS, FQNEAQ. The CDR3 runs 15 residues. Trimming left V 8 bases short and J 1 base short, with 17 bases between. The DNA of the CDR3 is TGTGCCAGCGGCCCATCGAGTGGCCGGAACACTGAAGCTTTCTTT. Its translation is CASGPSSGRNTEAFF.

This rearrangement joins TRBV9 to TRBJ2-3, with 7 nucleotides matching TRBD1. CDR1 and CDR2 (germline): SGDLS, YYNGEE. The CDR3 has 14 residues. J gave up 1 base and V 4 bases, and 3 bases lay outside the gene matches. The CDR3 region is CASSPGQGTDTQYF. CDR3 nucleotide sequence: TGTGCCAGCAGCCCAGGACAGGGCACAGATACGCAGTATTTT.

This clonotype has only a few counts. V gene TRBV11-3 combines with J gene TRBJ1-1; possible D gene TRBD1, 5 bases. V shed 1 base and J shed 4 bases, with 13 bases lying between them. CDR1 and CDR2 from the germline V gene are SGHNT and YENEEA. The CDR3 is 15 amino acids. CDR3 nucleotides: TGTGCCAGCAGCTTAGGTGGGGCTTCGGGCACTGAAGCTTTCTTT. Encoded protein: CASSLGGASGTEAFF.

The J gene is TRBJ2-5, the V gene TRBV7-2; D is unresolved. Deletions cut 1 base from V and 7 bases from J, with 7 bases between. Per germline, CDR1 SGHTA and CDR2 FQGNSA. The CDR3 is 12 residues long. The DNA for the CDR3 is TGTGCCAGCAGCTTAGTACGAGGGACCCAGTACTTC. Residues: CASSLVRGTQYF.

This clonotype was seen more than once but under ten times. V and J are TRBV2 and TRBJ1-5; 9 nucleotides line up with TRBD1. Germline loops: CDR1 SNHLY, CDR2 FYNNEI. V dropped 8 bases and J dropped 4; count of bases not matched to a gene: 9. The CDR3 covers 15 residues. The DNA of the CDR3 is TGTGCCAGCCAACCGGGACAGGGTGGTAATCAGCCCCAGCATTTT. Residues: CASQPGQGGNQPQHF.

The chain combines TRBV10-2 with TRBJ2-3; 13 nucleotides line up with TRBD2. Trimming took 4 bases from V and 5 from J; bases not matched to a gene: 6. The CDR3 length is 16 residues. Germline V gene lookup returns CDR1 WSHSY and CDR2 SAAADI. For the CDR3, the DNA is TGCGCCAGCAGTGGGGGGACTAGCGGGACTGGAGATACGCAGTATTTT. Its protein product is CASSGGTSGTGDTQYF.

The V call is TRBV20-1, the J call TRBJ2-7; the match to TRBD2 covers 11 bases. The CDR3 runs 16 residues. V lost 0 bases and J lost 2; bases outside the gene matches: 6. Germline-derived CDR1 and CDR2 are DFQATT and SNEGSKA (reference sequence). The CDR3 DNA is TGCAGTGCTAGAGATCCCGGGACTAGCGGCCCCTACGAGCAGTACTTC. The encoded protein is CSARDPGTSGPYEQYF.

The rearrangement uses TRBV6-1 and TRBJ1-1; D perhaps matches TRBD1 (5 bases). Germline assignment: CDR1 MNHNS and CDR2 SASEGT. CDR3 length equals 17 residues. With 1 base removed from V and 3 bases from J, the gap between germline ends came to 18 bases. The DNA of the CDR3 is TGTGCCAGCAGTGAAGGGGGACGGATGCGGGTTTACACTGAAGCTTTCTTT. It specifies CASSEGGRMRVYTEAFF.

There are a few counts of this clonotype. The CDR3 DNA is TGCAGTGCTAGACCCGGGGGGGCAGATACGCAGTATTTT. It specifies CSARPGGADTQYF. The V gene is TRBV20-1, the J gene TRBJ2-3; TRBD2 matches 8 bases. With 2 bases clipped from V and 4 bases from J, the junction kept 2 bases outside the gene matches. Germline V gene data show CDR1 as DFQATT and CDR2 as SNEGSKA (reference sequence). The CDR3 runs to 13 residues.

The chain has TRBV2 and TRBJ2-5, with D perhaps TRBD2 (5 bases). The CDR3 has 14 residues. Germline V gives CDR1 SNHLY, CDR2 FYNNEI. V was trimmed by 0 bases and J by 5 bases, leaving 10 bases between them. CDR3 loop: CASSEAGVHETQYF. In nucleotides, the CDR3 is TGTGCCAGCAGTGAAGCGGGAGTACATGAGACCCAGTACTTC. The full variable domain, its missing parts supplied by reference TRBV2 and TRBJ2-5, is EPEVTQTPSHQVTQMGQEVILRCVPISNHLYFYWYRQILGQKVEFLVSFYNNEISEKSEIFDDQFSVERPDGSNFTLKIRSTKLEDSAMYFCASSEAGVHETQYFGPGTRLLVL.

The DNA of the CDR3 is TGTGCCAGTAGTCCCCGGGACGGAAGCTACGAGCAGTACTTC. Translated, it gives CASSPRDGSYEQYF. The chain uses TRBV19 and TRBJ2-7, with D possibly called TRBD1 or TRBD2 (5 bases each). The germline V and J ends were trimmed by 5 bases and 3 bases, with 14 bases remaining between them. CDR3 length: 14 amino acids. Germline CDR1 reads LNHDA; CDR2 reads SQIVND (reference sequence).

This chain connects TRBV6-1 to TRBJ1-5; 10 nucleotides agree with TRBD1. CDR1 is MNHNS, CDR2 SASEGT, per germline. After removal of 4 bases from V and 4 bases from J, the junction contained 7 bases not matched to a gene. The CDR3 sequence is 16 residues long. The CDR3 reads CASSGTRQGANQPQHF. CDR3 DNA sequence: TGTGCCAGCAGTGGAACCCGACAGGGGGCAAATCAGCCCCAGCATTTT.

This clonotype was observed a handful of times. V gene TRBV6-1 combines with J gene TRBJ2-6; no reliable D call. Germline CDR1 MNHNS, CDR2 SASEGT. The V gene lost 8 bases and the J gene lost 1 base, with 9 bases spanning the gap. CDR3 length equals 14 residues. The CDR3 protein is CASGTRSGANVLTF. CDR3 coding DNA: TGTGCCAGCGGAACAAGGTCTGGGGCCAACGTCCTGACTTTC.

This clonotype has more than one count but fewer than ten. V gene TRBV28 combines with J gene TRBJ2-3; perhaps TRBD2 as D (6 bases). The V gene lost 8 bases and the J gene lost 8 bases, with 14 bases spanning the gap. Germline-derived CDR1 and CDR2 are MDHEN and SYDVKM. The CDR3 contains 12 residues. CDR3 residues: CASGRLEITQYF. In DNA, the CDR3 is TGTGCCAGCGGCCGACTAGAAATTACGCAGTATTTT.

The chain recombines TRBV6-2 or TRBV6-3 with TRBJ2-7; possible D gene TRBD1, 6 bases. Germline assignment: CDR1 MNHEY and CDR2 SVGEGT. The CDR3 loop spans 14 amino acids. The V end was cut by 2 bases, the J end by 3 bases, with 11 bases between. In DNA, the CDR3 is TGTGCCAGCAGTTACGACGCGACAGGCTACGAGCAGTACTTC. Protein product: CASSYDATGYEQYF.

The chain carries TRBV27 and TRBJ2-1, with D perhaps TRBD1 (5 bases). Trimming removed 7 bases from V and 4 bases from J, with 14 bases in between. The CDR3 loop spans 14 amino acids. Germline CDR1 reads MNHEY; CDR2 reads SMNVEV (reference sequence). The CDR3 sequence is CASKGPLIYNEQFF. The CDR3 region has the DNA TGTGCCAGCAAGGGGCCCCTTATTTACAATGAGCAGTTCTTC.

The chain is built from TRBV7-9 and TRBJ2-4; D might be TRBD1 (6 bases). The V end lost 5 bases, the J end lost 9 bases, and 14 bases lay between the germline ends. From germline, CDR1 is SEHNR and CDR2 FQNEAQ (reference sequence). The CDR3 totals 13 residues. CDR3 coding DNA: TGTGCCAGCAGCCCGGTGACAGGAGGCATTCAGTACTTC. Its translation is CASSPVTGGIQYF.

This chain uses TRBV6-2 or TRBV6-3 with TRBJ1-5, with D perhaps matching TRBD1 (6 bases). Trimming shortened V by 6 bases and J by 6 bases, and 21 bases separated the two germline ends. CDR1 and CDR2 from the germline V gene are MNHEY and SVGEGT. This CDR3 spans 16 amino acids. CDR3 residues: CASRNTGRGVGQPQHF. Written as DNA, the CDR3 is TGTGCCAGCAGGAATACAGGGAGAGGGGTGGGTCAGCCCCAGCATTTT.

The chain is built from TRBV12-3 or TRBV12-4 and TRBJ1-3; 7 nucleotides line up with TRBD1. The CDR3 is 16 residues long. After removal of 5 bases from V and 0 bases from J, the junction contained 7 bases not matched to a gene. CDR3 loop: CASSIRGNSSGNTIYF. For the CDR3, the DNA is TGTGCCAGCAGTATCAGGGGGAACAGCTCTGGAAACACCATATATTTT.